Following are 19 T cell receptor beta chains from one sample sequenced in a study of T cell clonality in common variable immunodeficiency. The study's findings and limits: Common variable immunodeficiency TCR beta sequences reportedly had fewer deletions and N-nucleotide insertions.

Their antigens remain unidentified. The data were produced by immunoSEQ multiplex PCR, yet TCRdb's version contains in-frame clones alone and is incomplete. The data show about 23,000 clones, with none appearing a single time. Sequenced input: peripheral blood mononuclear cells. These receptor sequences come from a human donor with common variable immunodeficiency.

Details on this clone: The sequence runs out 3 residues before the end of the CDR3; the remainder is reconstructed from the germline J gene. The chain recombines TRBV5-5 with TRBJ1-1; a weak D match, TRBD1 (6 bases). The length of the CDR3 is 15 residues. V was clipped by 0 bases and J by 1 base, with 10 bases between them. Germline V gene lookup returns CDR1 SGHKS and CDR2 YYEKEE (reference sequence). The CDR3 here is CASSLVRGANTEAFF. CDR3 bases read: TGTGCCAGCAGCTTGGTACGGGGGGCGAACACTGAA.

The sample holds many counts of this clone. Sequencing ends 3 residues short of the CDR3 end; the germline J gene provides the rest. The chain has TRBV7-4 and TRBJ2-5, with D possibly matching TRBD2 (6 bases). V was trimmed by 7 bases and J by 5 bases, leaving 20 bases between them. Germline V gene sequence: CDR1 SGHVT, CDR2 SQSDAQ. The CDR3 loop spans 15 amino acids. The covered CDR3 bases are TGTGCCAGCACCTTCATTTTCGGGGAGGAGGAGACC. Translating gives CASTFIFGEEET. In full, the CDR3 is CASTFIFGEEETQYF.

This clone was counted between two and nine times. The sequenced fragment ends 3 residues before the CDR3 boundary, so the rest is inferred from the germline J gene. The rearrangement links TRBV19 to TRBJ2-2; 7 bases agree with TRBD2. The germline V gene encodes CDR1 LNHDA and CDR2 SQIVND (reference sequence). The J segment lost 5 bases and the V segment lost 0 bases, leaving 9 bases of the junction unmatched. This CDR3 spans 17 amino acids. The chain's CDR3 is CASSIELTSVGTGELFF. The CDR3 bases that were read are TGTGCCAGTAGTATAGAGTTAACTAGCGTAGGGACCGGGGAG.

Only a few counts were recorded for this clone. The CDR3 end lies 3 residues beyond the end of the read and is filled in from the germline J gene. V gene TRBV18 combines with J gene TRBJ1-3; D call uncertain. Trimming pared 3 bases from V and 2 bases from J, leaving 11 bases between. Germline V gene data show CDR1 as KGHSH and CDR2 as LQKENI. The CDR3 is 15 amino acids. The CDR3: CASSPLGVTGNTIYF. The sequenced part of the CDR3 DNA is TGTGCCAGCTCACCCCTCGGGGTTACTGGAAACACC. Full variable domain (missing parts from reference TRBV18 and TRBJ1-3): NAGVMQNPRHLVRRRGQEARLRCSPMKGHSHVYWYRQLPEEGLKFMVYLQKENIIDESGMPKERFSAEFPKEGPSILRIQQVVRGDSAAYFCASSPLGVTGNTIYFGEGSWLTVV.

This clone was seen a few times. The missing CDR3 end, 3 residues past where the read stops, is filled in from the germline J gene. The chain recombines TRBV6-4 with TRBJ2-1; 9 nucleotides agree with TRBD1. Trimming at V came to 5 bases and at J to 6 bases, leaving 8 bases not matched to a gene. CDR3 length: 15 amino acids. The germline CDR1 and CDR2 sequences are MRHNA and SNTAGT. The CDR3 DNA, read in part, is TGTGCCAGCAGTAAGGGACAGGGAGTAAGCAATGAG. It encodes CASSKGQGVSNE. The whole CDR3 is CASSKGQGVSNEQFF.

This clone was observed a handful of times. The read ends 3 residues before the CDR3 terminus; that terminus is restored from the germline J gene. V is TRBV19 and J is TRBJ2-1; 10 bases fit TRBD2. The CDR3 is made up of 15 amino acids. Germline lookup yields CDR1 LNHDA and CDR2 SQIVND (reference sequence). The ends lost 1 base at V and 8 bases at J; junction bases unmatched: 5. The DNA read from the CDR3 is TGTGCCAGTAGTATAGGGGCTAGCGGGAGTTATGAG. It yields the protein CASSIGASGSYE. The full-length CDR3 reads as CASSIGASGSYEQFF.

CDR3: CASSIRGVSGDTQYF. Incomplete CDR3 DNA: TGTGCCAGTAGCATTAGAGGGGTCAGTGGGGATACG. V is TRBV19 and J is TRBJ2-3; D tentatively reads TRBD1 or TRBD2 (5 bases each). The read comes to an end 3 residues before the CDR3 does, leaving the germline J gene to fill in the end. Trimming took 6 bases from V and 6 from J, leaving 19 bases between them. CDR3 size: 15 residues. Germline V gene lookup returns CDR1 LNHDA and CDR2 SQIVND (reference sequence).

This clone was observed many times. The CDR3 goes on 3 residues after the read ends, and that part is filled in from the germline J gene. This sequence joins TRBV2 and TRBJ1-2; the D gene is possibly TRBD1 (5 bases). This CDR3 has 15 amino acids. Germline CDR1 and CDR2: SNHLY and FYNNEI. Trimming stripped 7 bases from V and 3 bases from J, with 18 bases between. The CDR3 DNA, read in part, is TGTGCCAGCAAAGGCGGGGGGACTCTTGACTATGGC. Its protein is CASKGGGTLDYG. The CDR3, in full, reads CASKGGGTLDYGYTF.

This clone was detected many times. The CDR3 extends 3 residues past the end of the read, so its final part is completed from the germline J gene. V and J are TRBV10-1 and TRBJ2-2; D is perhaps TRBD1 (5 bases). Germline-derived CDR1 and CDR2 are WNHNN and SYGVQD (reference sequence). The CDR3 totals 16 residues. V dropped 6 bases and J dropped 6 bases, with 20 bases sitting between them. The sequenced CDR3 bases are TGCGCCAGCAGCTCGAGACAGCAAATCTCCCCCGGGGAG. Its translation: CASSSRQQISPGE. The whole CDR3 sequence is CASSSRQQISPGELFF.

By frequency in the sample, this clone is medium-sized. Incomplete CDR3 DNA: TGTGCCAGTAGTCGAGAGCTAGCGGTGCTCTACGAG. This sequence encodes CASSRELAVLYE. The complete CDR3 protein is CASSRELAVLYEQYF. The chain has TRBV19 and TRBJ2-7; 7 bases match TRBD2. Sequencing ends 3 residues short of the CDR3 end; the germline J gene provides the rest. Trimming removed 5 bases from V and 3 bases from J; junction bases left unmatched: 10. Germline V CDR1 and CDR2: LNHDA, SQIVND (reference sequence). The CDR3 has 15 residues.

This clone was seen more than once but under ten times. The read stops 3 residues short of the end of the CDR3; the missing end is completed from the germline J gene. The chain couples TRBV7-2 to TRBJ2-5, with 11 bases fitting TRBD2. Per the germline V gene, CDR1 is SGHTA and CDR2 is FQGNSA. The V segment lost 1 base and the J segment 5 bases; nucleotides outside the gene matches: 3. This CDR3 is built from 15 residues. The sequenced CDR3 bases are TGTGCCAGCAGCTTAGTAGCGGGAGGGGGGGAGACC. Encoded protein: CASSLVAGGGET. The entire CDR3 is CASSLVAGGGETQYF.

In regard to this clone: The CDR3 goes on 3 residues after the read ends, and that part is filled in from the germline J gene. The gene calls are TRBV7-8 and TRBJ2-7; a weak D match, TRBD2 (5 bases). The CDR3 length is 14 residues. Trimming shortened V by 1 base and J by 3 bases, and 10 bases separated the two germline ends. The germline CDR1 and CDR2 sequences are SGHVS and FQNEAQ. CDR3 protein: CASSLGGLGYEQYF. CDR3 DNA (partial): TGTGCCAGCAGCTTAGGTGGACTCGGCTACGAG.

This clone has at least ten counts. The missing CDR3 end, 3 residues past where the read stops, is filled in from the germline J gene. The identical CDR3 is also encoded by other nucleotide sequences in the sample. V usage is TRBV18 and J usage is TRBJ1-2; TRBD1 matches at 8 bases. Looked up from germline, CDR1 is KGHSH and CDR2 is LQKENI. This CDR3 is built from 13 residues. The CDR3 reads CASSQTGGLGYTF. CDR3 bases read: TGTGCCAGCTCCCAAACAGGGGGTCTAGGC.

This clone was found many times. CDR3 in amino acids: CASRTDRVEQFF. The DNA read from the CDR3 is TGTGCCAGCAGGACCGACAGGGTTGAG. The V call is TRBV6-2 or TRBV6-3, the J call TRBJ2-1; 7 positions agree with TRBD1. The read terminates 3 residues ahead of where the CDR3 ends, so the germline J gene completes it. Germline CDR1 and CDR2: MNHEY and SVGEGT. This CDR3 region has 12 residues. The J segment lost 9 bases and the V segment lost 6 bases, leaving 5 bases of the junction unmatched.

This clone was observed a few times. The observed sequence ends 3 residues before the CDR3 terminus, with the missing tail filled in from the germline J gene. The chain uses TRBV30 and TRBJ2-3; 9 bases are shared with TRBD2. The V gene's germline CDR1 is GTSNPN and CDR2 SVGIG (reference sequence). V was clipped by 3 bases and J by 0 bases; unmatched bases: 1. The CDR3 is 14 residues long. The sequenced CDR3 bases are TGTGCCTGGAGGCTAGCGGGAAGCACAGATACG. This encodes CAWRLAGSTDT. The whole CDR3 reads CAWRLAGSTDTQYF.

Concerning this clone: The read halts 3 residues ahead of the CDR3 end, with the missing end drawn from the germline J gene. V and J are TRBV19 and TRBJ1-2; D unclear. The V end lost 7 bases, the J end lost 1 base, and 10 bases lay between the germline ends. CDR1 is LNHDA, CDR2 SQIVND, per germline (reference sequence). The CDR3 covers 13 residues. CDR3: CASTVTVNYGYTF. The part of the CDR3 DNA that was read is TGTGCCAGTACCGTCACTGTTAACTATGGC.

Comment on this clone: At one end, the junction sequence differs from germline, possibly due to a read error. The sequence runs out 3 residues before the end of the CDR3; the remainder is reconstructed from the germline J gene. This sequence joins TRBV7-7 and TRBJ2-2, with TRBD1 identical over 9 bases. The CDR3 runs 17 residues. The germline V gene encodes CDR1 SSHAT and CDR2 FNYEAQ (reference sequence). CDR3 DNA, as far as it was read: TGTGCTAGCAGCTTAAGTGGGACAGGGACGAACACCGGGGAG. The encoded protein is CASSLSGTGTNTGE. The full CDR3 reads CASSLSGTGTNTGELFF.

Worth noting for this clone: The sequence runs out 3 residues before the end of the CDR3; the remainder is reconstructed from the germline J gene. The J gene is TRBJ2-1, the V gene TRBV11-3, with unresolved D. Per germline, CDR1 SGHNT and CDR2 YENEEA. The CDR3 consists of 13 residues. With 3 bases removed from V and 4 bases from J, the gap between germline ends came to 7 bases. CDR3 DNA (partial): TGTGCCAGCAGCTTTGACTTTTACAATGAG. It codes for CASSFDFYNE. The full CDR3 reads CASSFDFYNEQFF.

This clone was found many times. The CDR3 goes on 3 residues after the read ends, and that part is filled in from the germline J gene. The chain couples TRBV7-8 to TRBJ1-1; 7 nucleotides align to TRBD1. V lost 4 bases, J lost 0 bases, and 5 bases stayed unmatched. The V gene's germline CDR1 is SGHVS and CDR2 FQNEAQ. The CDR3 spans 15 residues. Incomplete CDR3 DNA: TGTGCCAGCAGCTCGAGGACAGGAGTGAACACTGAA. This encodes CASSSRTGVNTE. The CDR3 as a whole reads CASSSRTGVNTEAFF.